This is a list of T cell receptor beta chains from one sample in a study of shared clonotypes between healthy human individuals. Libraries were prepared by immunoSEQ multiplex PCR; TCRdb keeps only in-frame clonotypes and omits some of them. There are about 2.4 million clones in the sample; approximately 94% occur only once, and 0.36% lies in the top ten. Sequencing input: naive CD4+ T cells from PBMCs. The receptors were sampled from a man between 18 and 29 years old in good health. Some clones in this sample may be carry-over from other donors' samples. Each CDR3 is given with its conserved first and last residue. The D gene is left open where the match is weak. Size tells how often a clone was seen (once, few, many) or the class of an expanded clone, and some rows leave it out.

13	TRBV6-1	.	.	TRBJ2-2	TGTGCCAGCAGTTTGAAATTGTTGGGGGAGCTGTTTTTT	CASSLKLLGELFF
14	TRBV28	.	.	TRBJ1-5	TGTGCCAGCAGTTTACTAGGTAGCAATCAGCCCCAGCATTTT	CASSLLGSNQPQHF
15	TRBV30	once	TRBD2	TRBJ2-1	TGTGCCTGGAGTCGTGGTAGCGGGAGACCCAATGAGCAGTTCTTC	CAWSRGSGRPNEQFF
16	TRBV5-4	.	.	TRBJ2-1	TGTGCCAGCAGCCTGGGGAACGGGGCCAGGCCTAATGAGCAGTTCTTC	CASSLGNGARPNEQFF
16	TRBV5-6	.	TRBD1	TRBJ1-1	TGTGCCAGCAGCCTAGGGACAGGGCATGGGGACACTGAAGCTTTCTTT	CASSLGTGHGDTEAFF
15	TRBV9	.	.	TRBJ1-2	TGTGCCAGCTCCCCGACAGGACTTTCCCCCTATGGCTACACCTTC	CASSPTGLSPYGYTF
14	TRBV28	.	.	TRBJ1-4	TGTGCCAGCAGTTCCCCGGGCCTTAATGAAAAACTGTTTTTT	CASSSPGLNEKLFF
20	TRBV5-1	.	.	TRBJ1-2	TGCGCCAGCAGCTTGGCCCAGGGTGTCGGCAGCCCCACGGCCGGCTATGGCTACACCTTC	CASSLAQGVGSPTAGYGYTF
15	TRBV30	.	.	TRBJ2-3	TGTGCCTGGACCGGGTCTGGGTCTAGCACAGATACGCAGTATTTT	CAWTGSGSSTDTQYF
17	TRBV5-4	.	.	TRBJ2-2	TGTGCCAGCACCCCACAGGCGGCGGGAAGGGACACCGGGGAGCTGTTTTTT	CASTPQAAGRDTGELFF
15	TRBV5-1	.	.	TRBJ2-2	TGCGCCAGCAGCTTGGAGCAGGGACAAACCGGGGAGCTGTTTTTT	CASSLEQGQTGELFF
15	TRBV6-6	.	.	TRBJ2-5	TGTGCCAGCAGTTACTCGTTGCGGGGTCAAGAGACCCAGTACTTC	CASSYSLRGQETQYF
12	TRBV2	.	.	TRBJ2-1	TGTGCCAGCACCTTCCCCGGGGATGAGCAGTTCTTC	CASTFPGDEQFF
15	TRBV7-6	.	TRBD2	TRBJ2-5	TGTGCCAGCAGCAGGACTAGCGGGGTGAAAGAGACCCAGTACTTC	CASSRTSGVKETQYF
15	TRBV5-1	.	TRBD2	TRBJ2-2	TGCGCCAGCAGCTTCCCTAGCGGGAACACCGGGGAGCTGTTTTTT	CASSFPSGNTGELFF
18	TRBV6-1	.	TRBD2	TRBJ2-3	TGTGCCAGCAGTGACGGACTAGCGGGAGGAGGAGTGACAGATACGCAGTATTTT	CASSDGLAGGGVTDTQYF
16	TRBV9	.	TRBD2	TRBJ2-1	TGTGCCAGCAGCAGGACTAGCGATATAGTATGGAATGAGCAGTTCTTC	CASSRTSDIVWNEQFF
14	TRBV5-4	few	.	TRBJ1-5	TGTGCCAGCAGCTTGCAGGGCGTCAATCAGCCCCAGCATTTT	CASSLQGVNQPQHF
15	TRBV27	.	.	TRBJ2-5	TGTGCCAGCAGCCTCCTCGGGACCTATGGGGAGACCCAGTACTTC	CASSLLGTYGETQYF
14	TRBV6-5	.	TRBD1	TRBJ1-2	TGTGCCAGCAACGACAGGGAACAATCGGGTGGCTACACCTTC	CASNDREQSGGYTF
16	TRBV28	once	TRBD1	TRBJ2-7	TGTGCCAGCACAGGCGGTCGACAGGGGGCGCAGAACGAGCAGTACTTC	CASTGGRQGAQNEQYF
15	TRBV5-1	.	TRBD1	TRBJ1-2	TGCGCCAGCAGCTGGACCGGACAGGGGGCGCGGGGCTACACCTTC	CASSWTGQGARGYTF
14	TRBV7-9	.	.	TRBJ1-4	TGTGCCAGCAGCTCAAGGGCCACTAATGAAAAACTGTTTTTT	CASSSRATNEKLFF
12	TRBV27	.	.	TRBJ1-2	TGTGCCACCTCACGGGGGGGTAGGGGCTACACCTTC	CATSRGGRGYTF
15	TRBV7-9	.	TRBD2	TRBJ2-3	TGTGCCAGCAGCCCCATAGCGGGAGTGTCAGATACGCAGTATTTT	CASSPIAGVSDTQYF
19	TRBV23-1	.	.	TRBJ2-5	TGCGCCAGCAGTCAACCGATCCCCCTGGACGGAAGACCTACGGAGACCCAGTACTTC	CASSQPIPLDGRPTETQYF
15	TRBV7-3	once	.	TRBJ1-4	TGTGCCAGCAGCTTAACGACAGTGCCAAATGAAAAACTGTTTTTT	CASSLTTVPNEKLFF
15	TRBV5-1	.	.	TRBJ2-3	TGCGCCAGCAGCCGGGGCTACCGGGGCACAGATACGCAGTATTTT	CASSRGYRGTDTQYF
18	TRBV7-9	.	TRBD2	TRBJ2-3	TGTGCCAGCAGCCGCCGCCAACTAGCGGGACCTTTGTCCGATACGCAGTATTTT	CASSRRQLAGPLSDTQYF
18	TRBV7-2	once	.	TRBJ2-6	TGTGCCAGCAGCTTAGCGAGGACAGCTAGCTCTGGGGCCAACGTCCTGACTTTC	CASSLARTASSGANVLTF
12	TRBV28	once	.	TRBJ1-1	TGTGCCAGCACTCCGCGGGGAGGGGTAGCTTTCTTT	CASTPRGGVAFF
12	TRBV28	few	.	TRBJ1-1	TGTGCCAGCAGTGGACCCGTCACTGAAGCTTTCTTT	CASSGPVTEAFF
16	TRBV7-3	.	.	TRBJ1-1	TGTGCCAGCAGCTTAACGTTAAATGGGCAGGGTGGGGAAGCTTTCTTT	CASSLTLNGQGGEAFF
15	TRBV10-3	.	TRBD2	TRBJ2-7	TGTGCCATAATGACAGGACTAGCGGGAGGGTACGAGCAGTACTTC	CAIMTGLAGGYEQYF
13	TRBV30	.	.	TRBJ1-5	TGTGCCTGGAGTGTGGATAGCAATCAGCCCCAGCATTTT	CAWSVDSNQPQHF
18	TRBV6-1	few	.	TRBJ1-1	TGTGCCAGCAGTGAAGGCGGACCAATGGGTGTTAGGAACACTGAAGCTTTCTTT	CASSEGGPMGVRNTEAFF
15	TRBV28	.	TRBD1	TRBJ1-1	TGTGCCAGCAGTTACGCAGGGGGCGAAAGAACTGAAGCTTTCTTT	CASSYAGGERTEAFF
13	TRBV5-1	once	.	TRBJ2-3	TGCGCCAGCAGTGCAAACACGGTACAAGGGCAGTATTTT	CASSANTVQGQYF
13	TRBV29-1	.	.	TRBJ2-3	TGCAGCGTTGAAGGGGCTCTGACGTATACGCAGTATTTT	CSVEGALTYTQYF
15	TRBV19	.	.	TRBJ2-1	TGTGCCAGTAGACCTAGGCGAACCACCTACAATGAGCAGTTCTTC	CASRPRRTTYNEQFF
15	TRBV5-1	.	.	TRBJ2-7	TGCGCCAGCAGCTTGGCCCGGCAGCCGATGGACGAGCAGTACTTC	CASSLARQPMDEQYF
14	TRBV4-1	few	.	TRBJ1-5	TGCGCCAGCAGCCAAGGTAAAGGACGACAGCCCCAGCATTTT	CASSQGKGRQPQHF
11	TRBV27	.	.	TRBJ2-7	TGTGCCAGCCGTCTCAGGGACGAGCAGTACTTC	CASRLRDEQYF
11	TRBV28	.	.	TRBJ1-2	TGTGCCACCTCCGACATATCCGGCTACACCTTC	CATSDISGYTF
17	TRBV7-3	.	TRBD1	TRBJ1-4	TGTGCCAGCAGCTTATATGGTTTGGGACAGGCCGATGAAAAACTGTTTTTT	CASSLYGLGQADEKLFF
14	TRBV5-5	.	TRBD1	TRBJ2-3	TGTGCCAGCAGCCGTACAGGGGGCGTGGATACGCAGTATTTT	CASSRTGGVDTQYF
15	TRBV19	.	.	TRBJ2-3	TGTGCCAGTAGTATGCGGCAGCGGAGCACAGATACGCAGTATTTT	CASSMRQRSTDTQYF
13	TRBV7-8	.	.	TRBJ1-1	TGTGCCAGCAGCCAGGACAGGAACACTGAAGCTTTCTTT	CASSQDRNTEAFF
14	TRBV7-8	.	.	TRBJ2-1	TGTGCCAGCAGCTTAGAACCTGTCTACAATGAGCAGTTCTTC	CASSLEPVYNEQFF
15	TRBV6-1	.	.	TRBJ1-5	TGTGCCAGCAGTGAACGAGTAGGGACCAATCAGCCCCAGCATTTT	CASSERVGTNQPQHF
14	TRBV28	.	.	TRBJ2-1	TGTGCCAGCAGTTTAATCGGGAGCTACAATGAGCAGTTCTTC	CASSLIGSYNEQFF
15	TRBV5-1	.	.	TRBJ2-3	TGCGCCAGCAGCCAAGACAGGGGAGGGTCAGATACGCAGTATTTT	CASSQDRGGSDTQYF
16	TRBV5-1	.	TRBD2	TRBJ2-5	TGCGCCAGCAGCACGGGACTAGCGGCGAATCAAGAGACCCAGTACTTC	CASSTGLAANQETQYF